These T cell receptor beta chains were read from a single sample in a study of T cell responses to AZD1222 COVID-19 vaccine. Profiling relied on immunoSEQ multiplex PCR, and the TCRdb table lists in-frame clones only, not all of them. Seen here are 75,000 to 95,000 clones, 70% to 90% observed once, and the top ten hold 9% to 10%. The sequencing used peripheral blood, collected 28 days after the second dose of the MenACWY control vaccine. These receptors were collected from an adult who received the MenACWY meningococcal vaccine as a control. Both conserved end residues are part of each CDR3. Each record gives: CDR3 DNA, CDR3 protein, V gene, J gene, clone size, D gene. The D gene is left open where the match is weak. Clone size is stated in some rows and not others, as once, few, many or a class when expanded.

TGCGCCAGCAGCTTGGAAGGGAATCCACCCCTCCACTTT	CASSLEGNPPLHF	TRBV5-1	TRBJ1-6	NA	NA
TGTGCCAGCAGCTCAGGCGCGGGGACCGGGGAGCTGTTTTTT	CASSSGAGTGELFF	TRBV7-2	TRBJ2-2	NA	NA
TGTGCCAGCAGCTTACGCGGGGGGAATGAAAAACTGTTTTTT	CASSLRGGNEKLFF	TRBV7-9	TRBJ1-4	NA	NA
TGCAGCGTTGATCGGGACAGGTTATACAATGAGCAGTTCTTC	CSVDRDRLYNEQFF	TRBV29-1	TRBJ2-1	NA	TRBD1
TGTGCCAGCAGCCAAGATCCGGGACAGACTAATGAAAAACTGTTTTTT	CASSQDPGQTNEKLFF	TRBV3-1/TRBV3-2	TRBJ1-4	NA	TRBD1
TGTGCCAGCAGCTTTGGGTTGGACAGAAGCACAGATACGCAGTATTTT	CASSFGLDRSTDTQYF	TRBV7-2	TRBJ2-3	NA	NA
TGTGCCAGCAGCCCCTTAGCGGGGTCCTACGAGCAGTACTTC	CASSPLAGSYEQYF	TRBV7-3	TRBJ2-7	NA	TRBD2
TGTGCCAGCAGTTACAAACCCGACGGCTATGGCTACACCTTC	CASSYKPDGYGYTF	TRBV6-5	TRBJ1-2	NA	NA
TGTGCCAGCAGTTTAAACGTGCAAGAGACCCAGTACTTC	CASSLNVQETQYF	TRBV28	TRBJ2-5	NA	NA
TGTGCCAGCAGCCCCCAGGGGACTAGCTCCTATAATTCACCCCTCCACTTT	CASSPQGTSSYNSPLHF	TRBV7-2	TRBJ1-6	once	NA
TGCGCCAGCAGCCAAGATGGAGGCCTAGCTAACTATGGCTACACCTTC	CASSQDGGLANYGYTF	TRBV4-1	TRBJ1-2	NA	NA
TGTGCCACCAGGGTTAGAAACTCCTATAATTCACCCCTCCACTTT	CATRVRNSYNSPLHF	TRBV15	TRBJ1-6	NA	NA
TGTGCCTGGAGTAAGTTTGGGGCAGGGGTGGATCAGCCCCAGCATTTT	CAWSKFGAGVDQPQHF	TRBV30	TRBJ1-5	NA	NA
TGTGCCAGCAGCCAAAACCCGACGGGGGGCGAGGATACGCAGTATTTT	CASSQNPTGGEDTQYF	TRBV4-2	TRBJ2-3	once	NA
TGTGCCAGCGGAGGCGGAATCAATCAGCCCCAGCATTTT	CASGGGINQPQHF	TRBV27	TRBJ1-5	NA	NA
TGTGCCAGCAATGCGGGGGCAAAGGGCTACACCTTC	CASNAGAKGYTF	TRBV6-5	TRBJ1-2	NA	NA
TGTGCCAGTAGTATTGGTGGGCTCGACACCGGGGAGCTGTTTTTT	CASSIGGLDTGELFF	TRBV19	TRBJ2-2	NA	NA
TGTGCCAGCAGCTTTAAAGCAGCGGGGGGAGGCAATGAGCAGTTCTTC	CASSFKAAGGGNEQFF	TRBV7-9	TRBJ2-1	NA	TRBD2
TGTGCCAGCAGCTCCGGGACAACCGATCAGCCCCAGCATTTT	CASSSGTTDQPQHF	TRBV7-9	TRBJ1-5	NA	NA
TGTGCCAGCAGTGATGGGGTAGTAGACAGGGGGCATGGCTACACCTTC	CASSDGVVDRGHGYTF	TRBV6-1	TRBJ1-2	few	TRBD1
TGTGCCAGCAGCTTGGAGGGGGTGAGGAAACTGTTTTTT	CASSLEGVRKLFF	TRBV7-2	TRBJ1-4	NA	NA
TGCAGTGCTAGTCCGACGGGGGGGTGGCAGCCCCAGCATTTT	CSASPTGGWQPQHF	TRBV20-1	TRBJ1-5	NA	NA